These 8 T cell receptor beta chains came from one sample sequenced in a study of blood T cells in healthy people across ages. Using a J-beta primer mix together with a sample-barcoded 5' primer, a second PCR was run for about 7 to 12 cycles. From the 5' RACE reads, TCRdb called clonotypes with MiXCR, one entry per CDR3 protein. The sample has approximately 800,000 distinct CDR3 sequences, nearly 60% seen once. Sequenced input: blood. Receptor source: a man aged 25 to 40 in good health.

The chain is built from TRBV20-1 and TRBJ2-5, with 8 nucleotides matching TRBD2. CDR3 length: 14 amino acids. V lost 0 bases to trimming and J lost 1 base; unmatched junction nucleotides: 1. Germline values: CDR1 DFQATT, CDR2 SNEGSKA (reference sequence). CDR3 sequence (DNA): TGCAGTGCTAGAGACGGGGGGGGCCAAGAGACCCAGTACTTC. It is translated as CSARDGGGQETQYF.

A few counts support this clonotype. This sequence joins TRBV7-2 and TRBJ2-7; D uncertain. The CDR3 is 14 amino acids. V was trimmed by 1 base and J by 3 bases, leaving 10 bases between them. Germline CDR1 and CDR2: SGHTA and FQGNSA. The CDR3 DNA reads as TGTGCCAGCAGCTTAGGGGTCGGCGTCTACGAGCAGTACTTC. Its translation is CASSLGVGVYEQYF.

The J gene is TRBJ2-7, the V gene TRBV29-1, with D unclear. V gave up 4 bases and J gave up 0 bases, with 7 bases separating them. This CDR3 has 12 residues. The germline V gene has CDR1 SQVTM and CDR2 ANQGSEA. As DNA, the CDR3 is TGCAGCGTTGTTGGGGACTCCTACGAGCAGTACTTC. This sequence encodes CSVVGDSYEQYF.

The CDR3 spells CASSESGTSYNEQYF. DNA of the CDR3: TGCGCCAGCAGTGAGTCCGGGACTAGTTACAATGAGCAGTACTTC. The V and J genes are TRBV10-2 and TRBJ2-7; 8 bases agree with TRBD2. The CDR3 sequence is 15 residues long. The germline V gene encodes CDR1 WSHSY and CDR2 SAAADI. V was clipped by 0 bases and J by 7 bases; unmatched bases: 8.

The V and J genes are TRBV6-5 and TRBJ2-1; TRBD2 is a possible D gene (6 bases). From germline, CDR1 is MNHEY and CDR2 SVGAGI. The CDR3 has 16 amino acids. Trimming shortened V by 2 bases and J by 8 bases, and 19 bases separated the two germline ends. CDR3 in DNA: TGTGCCAGCAGTTACGGTGGGACTGATAATGGTTATGAGCAGTTCTTC. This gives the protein CASSYGGTDNGYEQFF.

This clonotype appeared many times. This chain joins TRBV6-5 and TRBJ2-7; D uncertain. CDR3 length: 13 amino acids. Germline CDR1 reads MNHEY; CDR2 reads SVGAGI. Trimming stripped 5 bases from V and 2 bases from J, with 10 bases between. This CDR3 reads CASSQQNTYEQYF. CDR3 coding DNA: TGTGCCAGCAGTCAACAGAACACCTACGAGCAGTACTTC.

The CDR3 sequence is CSARDRERSTDTQYF. CDR3 DNA sequence: TGCAGTGCTAGAGATCGGGAGCGTAGCACAGATACGCAGTATTTT. The rearrangement joins TRBV20-1 to TRBJ2-3; D possibly corresponds to TRBD2 (6 bases). V was cut by 0 bases and J by 0 bases, with 10 bases left in between. The CDR3 spans 15 residues. Germline-derived CDR1 and CDR2 are DFQATT and SNEGSKA (reference sequence).

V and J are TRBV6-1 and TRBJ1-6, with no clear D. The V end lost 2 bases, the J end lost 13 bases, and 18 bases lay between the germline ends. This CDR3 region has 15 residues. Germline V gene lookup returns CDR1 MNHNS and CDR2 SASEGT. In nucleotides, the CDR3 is TGTGCCAGCAGTGAAAGTCGGTTAGGAAAATACCCCCTCCACTTT. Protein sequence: CASSESRLGKYPLHF.